The 15 T cell receptor beta chains in this list originate from one sample, sequenced in a study of T cells expressing NK-cell markers. TCRdb re-called the 5' RACE reads; one entry per CDR3 protein, DNA not given. The sample has a few hundred thousand distinct CDR3 sequences. The sequenced material came from blood T cells: a sorted CD56 or NKG2C T cell subset, CD4+ or CD8+ T cells, or bulk PBMC T cells (not recorded which). The origin of the receptors is a man between 18 and 29 years old in good health.

The chain employs TRBV5-1 and TRBJ2-6; TCRdb picks TRBD2, but there is no DNA to check that call. Per germline, CDR1 SGHRS and CDR2 YFSETQ. The CDR3 covers 20 residues. The CDR3 loop reads CASSLSGTSGGLTGANVLTF.

The chain's CDR3 is CASSYSPRGMNTEAFF. The chain has TRBV6-5 and TRBJ1-1; lacking DNA, the TRBD1 call made by TCRdb goes unchecked. This CDR3 has 16 residues. Germline V gene lookup returns CDR1 MNHEY and CDR2 SVGAGI.

The chain uses TRBV20-1 and TRBJ2-1; TCRdb proposes TRBD2, but this gene call is untestable without DNA. Germline V lookup: CDR1 DFQATT, CDR2 SNEGSKA (reference sequence). This CDR3 is built from 13 residues. CDR3 loop: CSARTSGSYEQFF.

CDR3 loop: CASSLGFGTPYNEQFF. The J gene is TRBJ2-1, the V gene TRBV7-7. The CDR3 is made up of 16 amino acids. The germline V gene has CDR1 SSHAT and CDR2 FNYEAQ (reference sequence).

V is TRBV20-1 and J is TRBJ2-7. The CDR3 is 12 amino acids. CDR1 and CDR2 (germline): DFQATT, SNEGSKA (reference sequence). CDR3 loop: CSARMVAYEQYF.

The rearrangement links TRBV5-1 to TRBJ2-1; TCRdb picks TRBD1, but there is no DNA to check that call. From germline, CDR1 is SGHRS and CDR2 YFSETQ. The CDR3 is made up of 16 amino acids. The CDR3 reads CASSAGQGVGNNEQFF.

J is TRBJ2-5 and V is TRBV3-1; TCRdb gives TRBD1 as the D gene, but with no DNA this cannot be confirmed. The V gene's germline CDR1 is LGHDT and CDR2 YNNKEL (reference sequence). The CDR3 consists of 17 residues. CDR3 loop: CASSLRVGPLPQETQYF.

The rearrangement links TRBV3-1 to TRBJ1-2. The CDR3 extends over 12 amino acids. Looked up from germline, CDR1 is LGHDT and CDR2 is YNNKEL (reference sequence). The CDR3: CASSPSGYGYTF.

This CDR3 reads CASKLTAKNEAFF. The V call is TRBV6-1, the J call TRBJ1-1. There are 13 residues in the CDR3. In germline, CDR1 is MNHNS, CDR2 SASEGT.

The chain couples TRBV6-5 to TRBJ2-1; the D call of TRBD2 rests on TCRdb alone, since no DNA is present to check it. Germline CDR1 MNHEY, CDR2 SVGAGI. This CDR3 region has 16 residues. The CDR3 reads CASSYSGSIVYNEQFF.

V and J are TRBV12-3 or TRBV12-4 and TRBJ1-2; checking the TCRdb D call of TRBD1 is not possible without DNA. This CDR3 has 14 amino acids. CDR3 loop: CASSLGTGDYGYTF.

The chain joins TRBV6-5 to TRBJ2-1. Germline V lookup: CDR1 MNHEY, CDR2 SVGAGI. CDR3 length: 14 amino acids. The chain's CDR3 is CASRLPGSYNEQFF.

V and J are TRBV18 and TRBJ2-3; TCRdb gives TRBD1 as the D gene, but with no DNA this cannot be confirmed. CDR1 is KGHSH and CDR2 is LQKENI in the germline V gene. CDR3 length: 19 amino acids. The CDR3: CASSQKGYAGTGNPDTQYF.

This chain connects TRBV6-2 or TRBV6-3 to TRBJ2-1; without DNA, the TCRdb call of TRBD1 cannot be checked. CDR3 length: 13 amino acids. In germline, CDR1 is MNHEY, CDR2 SVGEGT. Here the CDR3 reads CASSSRDLGEQFF.

This chain links TRBV6-1 with TRBJ2-6; there is no DNA to check the TCRdb D call of TRBD2. The germline gives CDR1 MNHNS, CDR2 SASEGT. The CDR3 consists of 16 residues. The CDR3 here is CASRGGGIVGANVLTF.